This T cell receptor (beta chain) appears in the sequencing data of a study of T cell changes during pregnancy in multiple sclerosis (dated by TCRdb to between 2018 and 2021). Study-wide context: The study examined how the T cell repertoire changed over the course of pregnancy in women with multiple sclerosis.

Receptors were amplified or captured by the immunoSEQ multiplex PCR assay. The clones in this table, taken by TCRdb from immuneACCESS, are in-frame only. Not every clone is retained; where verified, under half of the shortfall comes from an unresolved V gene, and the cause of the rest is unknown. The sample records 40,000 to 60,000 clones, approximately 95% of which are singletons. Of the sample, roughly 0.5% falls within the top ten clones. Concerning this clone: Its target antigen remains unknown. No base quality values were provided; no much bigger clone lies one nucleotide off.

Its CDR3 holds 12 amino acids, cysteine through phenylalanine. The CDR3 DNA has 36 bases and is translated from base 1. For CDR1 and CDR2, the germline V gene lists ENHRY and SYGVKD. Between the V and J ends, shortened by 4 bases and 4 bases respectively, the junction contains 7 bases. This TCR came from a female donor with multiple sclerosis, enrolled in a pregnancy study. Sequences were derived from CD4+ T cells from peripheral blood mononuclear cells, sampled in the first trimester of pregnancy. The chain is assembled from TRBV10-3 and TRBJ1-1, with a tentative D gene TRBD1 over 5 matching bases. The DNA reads TGTGCCATCAGTGTCAGGGCCACTGAAGCTTTCTTT. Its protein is CAISVRATEAFF.